The next 6 T cell receptor beta chains were all read from a single sample in a study of T cell responses to AZD1222 COVID-19 vaccine. Some clones are missing from TCRdb's copy, which holds only in-frame ones; the method was immunoSEQ multiplex PCR. The data contain 93,000 or so clones, about 90% of them singletons. The sample here was peripheral blood, taken on day 0 of AZD1222 vaccination. The receptors were gathered from an adult in good health.

The chain employs TRBV3-1 (or the pseudogene TRBV3-2) and TRBJ2-5, with 8 bases lining up with TRBD2. This CDR3 is 16 amino acids long. In germline, CDR1 is LGHDT, CDR2 YNNKEL (reference sequence). V was pared by 5 bases and J by 1 base, with 9 bases of the junction left unmatched. CDR3 sequence (DNA): TGTGCCAGCAGCAGGGCTGGCGGGGGGCCCCAAGAGACCCAGTACTTC. Translation gives CASSRAGGGPQETQYF.

This rearrangement joins TRBV10-3 to TRBJ2-5; TRBD2 agrees at 9 bases. The CDR3 spans 18 residues. In germline, CDR1 is ENHRY, CDR2 SYGVKD. After removal of 6 bases from V and 0 bases from J, the junction contained 14 bases not matched to a gene. DNA for the CDR3: TGTGCCATCAGCGAGAAGGGATTTAGCGGGGGCCACCAAGAGACCCAGTACTTC. Encoded protein: CAISEKGFSGGHQETQYF.

The rearrangement uses TRBV4-2 and TRBJ2-7, with D hard to call. Germline V CDR1 and CDR2: LGHNA, YNFKEQ. Trimming left V 1 base short and J 1 base short, with 5 bases between. CDR3 length: 13 amino acids. The CDR3 loop reads CASSQVESYEQYF. The CDR3 region has the DNA TGTGCCAGCAGCCAAGTAGAGTCCTACGAGCAGTACTTC.

This clone was seen only a few times. The chain uses TRBV28 and TRBJ2-7; D gene ambiguous. CDR1 and CDR2 from the germline V gene are MDHEN and SYDVKM. The CDR3 length is 12 residues. The V gene lost 4 bases and the J gene lost 4 bases, with 8 bases spanning the gap. The CDR3 region has the DNA TGTGCCAGCAGTTCAAGTCAATACGAGCAGTACTTC. Translating it yields CASSSSQYEQYF.

The chain uses TRBV5-4 and TRBJ2-3, with TRBD2 matching over 8 bases. This CDR3 has 15 amino acids. The V and J ends lost 4 bases and 4 bases, in that order; junction bases with no gene match: 8. The germline V gene has CDR1 SGHNT and CDR2 YYREEE (reference sequence). The CDR3 DNA reads as TGTGCCAGCAGCCACCGGGGGGGCCGCGCAGATACGCAGTATTTT. It is translated as CASSHRGGRADTQYF.

This rearrangement joins TRBV3-1 (or the pseudogene TRBV3-2) to TRBJ1-1; TRBD1 aligns across 8 bases. This CDR3 contains 16 residues. Trimming cost V 1 base and J 5 bases; bases outside gene matches: 9. Germline CDR1 and CDR2: LGHDT and YNNKEL (reference sequence). CDR3 sequence (DNA): TGTGCCAGCAGCCAAGGACCATACAGGGGGTTAACTGAAGCTTTCTTT. It translates to CASSQGPYRGLTEAFF.